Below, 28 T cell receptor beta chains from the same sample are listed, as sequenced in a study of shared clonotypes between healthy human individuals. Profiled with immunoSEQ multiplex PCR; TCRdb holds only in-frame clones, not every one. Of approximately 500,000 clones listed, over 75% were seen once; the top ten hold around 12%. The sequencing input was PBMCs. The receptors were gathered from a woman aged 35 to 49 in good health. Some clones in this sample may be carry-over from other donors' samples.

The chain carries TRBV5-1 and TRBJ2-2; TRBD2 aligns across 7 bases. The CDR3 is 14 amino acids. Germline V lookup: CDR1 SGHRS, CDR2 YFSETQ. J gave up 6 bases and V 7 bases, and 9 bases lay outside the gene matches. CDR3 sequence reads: CASDPGLNAGELFF. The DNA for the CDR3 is TGCGCCAGCGACCCGGGACTAAACGCCGGGGAGCTGTTTTTT.

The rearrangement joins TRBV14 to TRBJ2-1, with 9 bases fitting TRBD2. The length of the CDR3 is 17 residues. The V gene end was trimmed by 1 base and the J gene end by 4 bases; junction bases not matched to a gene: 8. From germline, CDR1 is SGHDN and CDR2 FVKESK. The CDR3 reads CASSQASWAGGYNEQFF. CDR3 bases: TGTGCCAGCAGCCAAGCCTCTTGGGCGGGAGGGTACAATGAGCAGTTCTTC.

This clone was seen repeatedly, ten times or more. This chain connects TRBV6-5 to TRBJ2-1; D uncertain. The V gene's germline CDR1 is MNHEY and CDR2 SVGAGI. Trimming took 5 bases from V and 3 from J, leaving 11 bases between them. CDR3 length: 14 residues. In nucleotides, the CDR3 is TGTGCCAGCAGTACCGGACGAGACTACAATGAGCAGTTCTTC. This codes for CASSTGRDYNEQFF.

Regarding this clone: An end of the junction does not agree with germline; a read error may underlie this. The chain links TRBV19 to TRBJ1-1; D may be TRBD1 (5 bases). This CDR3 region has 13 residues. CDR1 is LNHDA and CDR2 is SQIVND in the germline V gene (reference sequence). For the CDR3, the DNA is TGTGCCAGTAGTATAGTGGAACGGGGCCTACACCGCTTT. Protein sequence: CASSIVERGLHRF. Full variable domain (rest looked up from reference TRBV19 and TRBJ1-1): DGGITQSPKYLFRKEGQNVTLSCEQNLNHDAMYWYRQDPGQGLRLIYYSQIVNDFQKGDIAEGYSVSREKKESFPLTVTSAQKNPTAFYLCASSIVERGLHRFGQGTRLTVV.

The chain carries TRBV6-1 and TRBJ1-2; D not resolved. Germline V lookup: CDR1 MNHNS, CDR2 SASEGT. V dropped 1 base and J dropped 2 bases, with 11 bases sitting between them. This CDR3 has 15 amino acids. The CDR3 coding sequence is TGTGCCAGCAGTGAAGGTCATCTCCTCAACTATGGCTACACCTTC. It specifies CASSEGHLLNYGYTF.

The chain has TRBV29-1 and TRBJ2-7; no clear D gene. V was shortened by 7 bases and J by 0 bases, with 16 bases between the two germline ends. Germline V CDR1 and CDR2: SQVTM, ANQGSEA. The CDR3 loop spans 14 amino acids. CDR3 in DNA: TGCAGCGCCAAGGACGAGAGAAGCTCCTACGAGCAGTACTTC. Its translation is CSAKDERSSYEQYF.

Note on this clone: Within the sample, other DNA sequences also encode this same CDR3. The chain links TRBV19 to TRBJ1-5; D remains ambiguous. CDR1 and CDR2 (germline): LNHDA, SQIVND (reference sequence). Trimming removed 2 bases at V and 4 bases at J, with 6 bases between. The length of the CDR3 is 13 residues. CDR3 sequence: CASSISRNQPQHF. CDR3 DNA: TGTGCCAGTAGTATATCCAGGAATCAGCCCCAGCATTTT.

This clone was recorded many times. Here the CDR3 DNA reads TGCGCCAGCAGCTTGAGAGGTGACTATGGCTACACCTTC. It yields the protein CASSLRGDYGYTF. The chain carries TRBV5-1 and TRBJ1-2, with unresolved D. The CDR3 totals 13 residues. Germline CDR1 SGHRS, CDR2 YFSETQ. The ends were cut back, 1 base at V and 3 bases at J, with 7 bases in the middle.

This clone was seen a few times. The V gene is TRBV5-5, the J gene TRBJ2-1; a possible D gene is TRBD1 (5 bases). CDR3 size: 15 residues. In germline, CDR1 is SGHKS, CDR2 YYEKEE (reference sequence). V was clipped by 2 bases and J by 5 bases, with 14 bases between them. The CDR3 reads CASSFFAGMNNEQFF. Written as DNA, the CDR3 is TGTGCCAGCAGCTTTTTTGCAGGGATGAACAATGAGCAGTTCTTC.

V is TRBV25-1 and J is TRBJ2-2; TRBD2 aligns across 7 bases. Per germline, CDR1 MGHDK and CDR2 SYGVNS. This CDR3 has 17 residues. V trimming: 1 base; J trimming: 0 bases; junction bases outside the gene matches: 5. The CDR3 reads CASSEWGGNANTGELFF. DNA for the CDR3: TGTGCCAGCAGTGAATGGGGGGGAAACGCGAACACCGGGGAGCTGTTTTTT.

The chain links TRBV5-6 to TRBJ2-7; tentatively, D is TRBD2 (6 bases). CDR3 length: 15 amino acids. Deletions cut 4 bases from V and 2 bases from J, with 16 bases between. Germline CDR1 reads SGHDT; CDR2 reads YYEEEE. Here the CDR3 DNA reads TGTGCCAGCAGCGCCCAGACTAGTCTCCCCTACGAGCAGTACTTC. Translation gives CASSAQTSLPYEQYF.

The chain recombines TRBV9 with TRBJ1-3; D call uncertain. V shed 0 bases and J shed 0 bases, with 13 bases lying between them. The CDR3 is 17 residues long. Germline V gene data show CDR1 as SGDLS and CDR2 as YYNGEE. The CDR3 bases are TGTGCCAGCAGCGTAGATGCGGGATCGAGCTCTGGAAACACCATATATTTT. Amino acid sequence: CASSVDAGSSSGNTIYF.

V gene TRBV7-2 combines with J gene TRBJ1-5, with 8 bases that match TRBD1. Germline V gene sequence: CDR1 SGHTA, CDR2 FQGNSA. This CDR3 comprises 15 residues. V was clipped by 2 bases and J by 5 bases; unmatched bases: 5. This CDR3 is CASSLQTGGDQPQHF. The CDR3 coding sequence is TGTGCCAGCAGCTTACAAACAGGGGGAGATCAGCCCCAGCATTTT.

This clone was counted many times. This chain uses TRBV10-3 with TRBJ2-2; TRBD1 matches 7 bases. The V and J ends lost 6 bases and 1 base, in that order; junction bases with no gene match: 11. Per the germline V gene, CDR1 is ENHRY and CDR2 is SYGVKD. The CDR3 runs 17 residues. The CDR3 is CAISARGMNMNTGELFF. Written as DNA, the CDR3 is TGTGCCATCAGCGCCAGGGGGATGAATATGAACACCGGGGAGCTGTTTTTT.

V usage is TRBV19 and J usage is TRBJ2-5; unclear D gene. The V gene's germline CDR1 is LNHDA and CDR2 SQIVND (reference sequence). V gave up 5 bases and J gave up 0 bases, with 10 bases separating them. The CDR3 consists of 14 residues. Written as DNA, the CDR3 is TGTGCCAGTAGTTTCGGGCTGAACCAAGAGACCCAGTACTTC. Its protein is CASSFGLNQETQYF.

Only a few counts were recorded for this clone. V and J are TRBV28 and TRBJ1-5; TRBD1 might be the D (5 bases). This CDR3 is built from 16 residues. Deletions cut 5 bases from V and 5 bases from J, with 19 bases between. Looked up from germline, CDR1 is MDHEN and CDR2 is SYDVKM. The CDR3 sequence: CASSGWSGGGYQPQHF. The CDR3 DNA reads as TGTGCCAGCAGTGGCTGGTCCGGGGGGGGTTATCAGCCCCAGCATTTT.

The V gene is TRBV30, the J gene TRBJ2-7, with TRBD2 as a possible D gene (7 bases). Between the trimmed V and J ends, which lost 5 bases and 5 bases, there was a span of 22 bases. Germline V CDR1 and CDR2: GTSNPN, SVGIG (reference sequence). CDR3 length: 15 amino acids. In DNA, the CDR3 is TGTGCCTGGGTCCCCAAGGGGGGGGAGTCCCACGAGCAGTACTTC. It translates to CAWVPKGGESHEQYF.

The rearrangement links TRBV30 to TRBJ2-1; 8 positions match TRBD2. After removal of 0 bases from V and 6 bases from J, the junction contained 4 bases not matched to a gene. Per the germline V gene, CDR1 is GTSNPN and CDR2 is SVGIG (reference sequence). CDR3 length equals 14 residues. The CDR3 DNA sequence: TGTGCCTGGAGTGTAGGACTAGCTTCCAATGAGCAGTTCTTC. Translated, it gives CAWSVGLASNEQFF. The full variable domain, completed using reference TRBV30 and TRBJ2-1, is SQTIHQWPATLVQPVGSPLSLECTVEGTSNPNLYWYRQAAGRGLQLLFYSVGIGQISSEVPQNLSASRPQDRQFILSSKKLLLSDSGFYLCAWSVGLASNEQFFGPGTRLTVL.

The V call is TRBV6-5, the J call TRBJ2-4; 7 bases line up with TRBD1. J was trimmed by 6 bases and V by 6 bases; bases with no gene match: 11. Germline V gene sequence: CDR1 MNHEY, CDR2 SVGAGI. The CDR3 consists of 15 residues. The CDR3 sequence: CASRATGVGGNIQYF. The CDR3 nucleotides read TGTGCCAGCAGGGCTACAGGGGTAGGCGGAAACATTCAGTACTTC.

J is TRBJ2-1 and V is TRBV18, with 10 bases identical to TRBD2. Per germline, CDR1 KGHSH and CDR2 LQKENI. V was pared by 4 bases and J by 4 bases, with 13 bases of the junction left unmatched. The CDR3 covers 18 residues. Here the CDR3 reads CASSQYAAGLAAYNEQFF. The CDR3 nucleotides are TGTGCCAGCTCACAGTATGCTGCCGGACTAGCGGCTTACAATGAGCAGTTCTTC.

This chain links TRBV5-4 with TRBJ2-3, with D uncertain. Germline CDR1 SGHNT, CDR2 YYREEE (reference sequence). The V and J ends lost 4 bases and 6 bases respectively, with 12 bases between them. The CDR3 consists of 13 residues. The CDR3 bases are TGTGCCAGCAGCCCGGAACCTGGGGATACGCAGTATTTT. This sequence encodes CASSPEPGDTQYF. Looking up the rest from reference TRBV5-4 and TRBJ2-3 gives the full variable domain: ETGVTQSPTHLIKTRGQQVTLRCSSQSGHNTVSWYQQALGQGPQFIFQYYREEENGRGNFPPRFSGLQFPNYSSELNVNALELDDSALYLCASSPEPGDTQYFGPGTRLTVL.

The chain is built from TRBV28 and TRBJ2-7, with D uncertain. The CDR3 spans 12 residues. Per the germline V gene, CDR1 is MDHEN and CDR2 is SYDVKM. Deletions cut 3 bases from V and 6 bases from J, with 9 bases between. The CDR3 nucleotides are TGTGCCAGCAGTTTCCTGGAACGCGAGCAGTACTTC. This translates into CASSFLEREQYF. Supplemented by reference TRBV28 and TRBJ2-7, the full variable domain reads DVKVTQSSRYLVKRTGEKVFLECVQDMDHENMFWYRQDPGLGLRLIYFSYDVKMKEKGDIPEGYSVSREKKERFSLILESASTNQTSMYLCASSFLEREQYFGPGTRLTVT.

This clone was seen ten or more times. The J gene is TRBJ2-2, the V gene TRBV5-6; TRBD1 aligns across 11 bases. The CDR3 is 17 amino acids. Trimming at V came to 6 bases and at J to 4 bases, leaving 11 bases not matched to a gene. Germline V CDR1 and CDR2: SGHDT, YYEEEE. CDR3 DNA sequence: TGTGCCAGCACCTTCCCGACCGGGACAGGGGGCACCGGGGAGCTGTTTTTT. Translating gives CASTFPTGTGGTGELFF.

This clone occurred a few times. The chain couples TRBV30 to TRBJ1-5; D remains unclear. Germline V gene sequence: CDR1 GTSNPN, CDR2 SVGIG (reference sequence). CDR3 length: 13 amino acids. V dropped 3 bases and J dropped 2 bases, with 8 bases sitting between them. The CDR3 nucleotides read TGTGCCTGGAGCGGGAGGGGCAATCAGCCCCAGCATTTT. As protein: CAWSGRGNQPQHF. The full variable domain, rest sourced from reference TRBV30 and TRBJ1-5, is SQTIHQWPATLVQPVGSPLSLECTVEGTSNPNLYWYRQAAGRGLQLLFYSVGIGQISSEVPQNLSASRPQDRQFILSSKKLLLSDSGFYLCAWSGRGNQPQHFGDGTRLSIL.

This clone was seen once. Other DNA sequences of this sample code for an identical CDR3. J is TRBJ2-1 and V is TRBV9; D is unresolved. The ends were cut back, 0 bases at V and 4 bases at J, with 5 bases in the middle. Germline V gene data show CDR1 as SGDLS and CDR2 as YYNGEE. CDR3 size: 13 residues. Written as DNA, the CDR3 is TGTGCCAGCAGCGTAGGGGCTTACAATGAGCAGTTCTTC. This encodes CASSVGAYNEQFF.

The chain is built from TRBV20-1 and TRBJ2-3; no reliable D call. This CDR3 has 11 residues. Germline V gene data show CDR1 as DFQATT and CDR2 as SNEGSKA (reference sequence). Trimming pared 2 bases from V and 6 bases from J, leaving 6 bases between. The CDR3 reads CSARFGDTQYF. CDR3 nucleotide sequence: TGCAGTGCTAGATTTGGGGATACGCAGTATTTT.

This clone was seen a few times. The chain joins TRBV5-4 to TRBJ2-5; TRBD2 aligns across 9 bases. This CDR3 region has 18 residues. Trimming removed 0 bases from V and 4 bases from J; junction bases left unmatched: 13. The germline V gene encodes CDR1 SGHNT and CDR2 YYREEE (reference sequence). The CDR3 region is CASSLDPSVELAGETQYF. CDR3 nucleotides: TGTGCCAGCAGCTTGGACCCAAGCGTTGAACTAGCGGGAGAGACCCAGTACTTC.

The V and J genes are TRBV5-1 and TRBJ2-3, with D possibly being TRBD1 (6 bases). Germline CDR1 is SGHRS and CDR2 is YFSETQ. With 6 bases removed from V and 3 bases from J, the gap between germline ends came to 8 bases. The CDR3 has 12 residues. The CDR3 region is CASTRGTDTQYF. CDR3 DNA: TGCGCCAGCACCAGGGGTACAGATACGCAGTATTTT.